The sequence of this TCR beta chain was determined in a study of blood T cell repertoires in COVID-19. In the original workflow: Quantification of nucleated cells was approximated via reference gene primer amplification. Method: immunoSEQ multiplex PCR; TCRdb's copy keeps in-frame clones and lacks some. V, J and clone size are taken as reported in that table, and D and trimming were inferred from the DNA itself. The repertoire holds 250,000 or so clones, with 85% to 90% as singletons. The sequenced sample consisted of peripheral blood. The clonotype originates from a woman aged 55-70 years with COVID-19, enrolled during active disease.

CDR3 nucleotide sequence: TGTGCCAGCAGCAGGACCGGGAGGTCCTCAGATACGCAGTATTTT. Translation: CASSRTGRSSDTQYF. The chain has TRBV6-2 or TRBV6-3 and TRBJ2-3; 7 bases align to TRBD2. The CDR3 covers 15 residues. The germline V gene encodes CDR1 MNHEY and CDR2 SVGEGT. V gave up 6 bases and J gave up 4 bases; unmatched junction bases: 10.